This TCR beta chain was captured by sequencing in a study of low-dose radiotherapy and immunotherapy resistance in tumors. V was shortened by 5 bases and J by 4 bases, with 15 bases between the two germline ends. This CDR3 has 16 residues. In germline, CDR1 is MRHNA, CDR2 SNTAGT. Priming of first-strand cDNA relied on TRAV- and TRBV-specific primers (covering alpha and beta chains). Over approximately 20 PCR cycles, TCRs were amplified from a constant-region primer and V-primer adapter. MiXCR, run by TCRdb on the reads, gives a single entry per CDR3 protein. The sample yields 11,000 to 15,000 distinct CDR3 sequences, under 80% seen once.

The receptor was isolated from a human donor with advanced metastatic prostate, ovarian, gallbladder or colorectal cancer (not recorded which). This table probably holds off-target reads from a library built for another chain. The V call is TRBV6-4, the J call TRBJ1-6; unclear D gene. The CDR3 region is CASSFERRTYNSPLHF. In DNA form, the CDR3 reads TGTGCCAGCAGTTTTGAAAGGCGGACTTATAATTCACCCCTCCACTTT.